Listed here is a single T cell receptor beta chain. These data are taken from a study of TIL therapy for anti-PD-1-resistant metastatic lung cancer. Overall study context: Tumors were harvested before any PD-1/PD-L1 blockade.

The CDR3 spans 16 residues. Trimming took 1 base from V and 2 from J, leaving 15 bases between them. Germline CDR1 and CDR2: SGHTA and FQGNSA. The libraries were made with immunoSEQ v3. Profiled with immunoSEQ multiplex PCR; TCRdb holds only in-frame clones, not every one. The sample has approximately 16,000 clones; about 83% are singletons. Time point described: pre-treatment sample, taken before nivolumab and TIL therapy. This TCR was recovered from a person between 30 and 79 years old with non-small cell lung cancer. The source was blood, collected at baseline. This rearrangement joins TRBV7-2 to TRBJ2-7; D possibly uses TRBD1 or TRBD2 (6 bases each). For the CDR3, the DNA is TGTGCCAGCAGCTTAGGACTAGGGACAAAAGCCTACGAGCAGTACGTC. Translating gives CASSLGLGTKAYEQYV.